This TCR beta chain was sequenced during a study of regulatory T cells in long-lasting Graves disease. Time point denoted: newly diagnosed GD, antithyroid drugs for less than 3 months. The TCR library was made from RNA that had been extracted from PBMCs in TRIzol. Construction of TCR beta libraries relied on iRepertoire HTBI primers and on Arm-PCR targeting CDR3 regions. MiXCR was run by TCRdb on the multiplex PCR reads, yielding one entry per CDR3 protein. The profile shows about 540,000 distinct CDR3 sequences, approximately 12% of them singletons. Germline-derived CDR1 and CDR2 are MNHEY and SMNVEV (reference sequence). Trimming pared 4 bases from V and 5 bases from J, leaving 11 bases between. The CDR3 sequence is 14 residues long. This clonotype has just a few counts. The sample was also reused in another study, on T cells in Graves' hyperthyroidism and ophthalmopathy. That paper notes: Uncontrolled infection, other autoimmune disease, pregnancy or lactation led to exclusion. First-round RT-PCR targeting the TCR CDR3 was performed with the HTBI primer set.

This specimen was peripheral blood mononuclear cells (PBMCs), taken at new diagnosis, from a patient treated with antithyroid drugs. The sequence was obtained from a man aged 25-45 years with Graves disease. The chain carries TRBV27 and TRBJ2-2; TRBD2 might be the D (6 bases). The CDR3 protein is CASSWGAGTGELFF. In DNA form, the CDR3 reads TGTGCCAGCAGTTGGGGCGCGGGAACCGGGGAGCTGTTTTTT.